This T cell receptor beta chain was retrieved from a study of T-cell reconstitution after alpha-beta-depleted transplantation in children. This clonotype was detected a few times. Antigen: not known. Overall study results and limits: Surviving recipient cells, namely T cells and thymic progenitors, were the source of high day-60 TCRbeta diversity in some patients.

Researchers prepared the TCRbeta library using unique molecular identifiers, the study reports. TCRdb reanalysed the PCR reads using MiXCR and keeps one entry per CDR3 protein. The table includes fewer than 150,000 distinct CDR3 sequences, roughly 10% detected once. The CDR3 totals 16 residues. J was trimmed by 5 bases and V by 5 bases; bases with no gene match: 10. CDR1 SGHVS and CDR2 FNYEAQ come from the germline V gene. This sample comprised PBMCs, mostly from graft donor cells, obtained 180 days after TCRalphabeta/CD19-depleted stem cell transplant. The sequence derives from a girl under three years old who had a stem cell transplant for combined immunodeficiency, so the T cells may come from the graft donor. The V and J genes are TRBV7-6 and TRBJ2-7; 12 bases align to TRBD1. CDR3 residues: CASSPPPGTGGHEQYF. The CDR3 bases are TGTGCCAGCAGCCCGCCTCCCGGGACAGGGGGCCACGAGCAGTACTTC.